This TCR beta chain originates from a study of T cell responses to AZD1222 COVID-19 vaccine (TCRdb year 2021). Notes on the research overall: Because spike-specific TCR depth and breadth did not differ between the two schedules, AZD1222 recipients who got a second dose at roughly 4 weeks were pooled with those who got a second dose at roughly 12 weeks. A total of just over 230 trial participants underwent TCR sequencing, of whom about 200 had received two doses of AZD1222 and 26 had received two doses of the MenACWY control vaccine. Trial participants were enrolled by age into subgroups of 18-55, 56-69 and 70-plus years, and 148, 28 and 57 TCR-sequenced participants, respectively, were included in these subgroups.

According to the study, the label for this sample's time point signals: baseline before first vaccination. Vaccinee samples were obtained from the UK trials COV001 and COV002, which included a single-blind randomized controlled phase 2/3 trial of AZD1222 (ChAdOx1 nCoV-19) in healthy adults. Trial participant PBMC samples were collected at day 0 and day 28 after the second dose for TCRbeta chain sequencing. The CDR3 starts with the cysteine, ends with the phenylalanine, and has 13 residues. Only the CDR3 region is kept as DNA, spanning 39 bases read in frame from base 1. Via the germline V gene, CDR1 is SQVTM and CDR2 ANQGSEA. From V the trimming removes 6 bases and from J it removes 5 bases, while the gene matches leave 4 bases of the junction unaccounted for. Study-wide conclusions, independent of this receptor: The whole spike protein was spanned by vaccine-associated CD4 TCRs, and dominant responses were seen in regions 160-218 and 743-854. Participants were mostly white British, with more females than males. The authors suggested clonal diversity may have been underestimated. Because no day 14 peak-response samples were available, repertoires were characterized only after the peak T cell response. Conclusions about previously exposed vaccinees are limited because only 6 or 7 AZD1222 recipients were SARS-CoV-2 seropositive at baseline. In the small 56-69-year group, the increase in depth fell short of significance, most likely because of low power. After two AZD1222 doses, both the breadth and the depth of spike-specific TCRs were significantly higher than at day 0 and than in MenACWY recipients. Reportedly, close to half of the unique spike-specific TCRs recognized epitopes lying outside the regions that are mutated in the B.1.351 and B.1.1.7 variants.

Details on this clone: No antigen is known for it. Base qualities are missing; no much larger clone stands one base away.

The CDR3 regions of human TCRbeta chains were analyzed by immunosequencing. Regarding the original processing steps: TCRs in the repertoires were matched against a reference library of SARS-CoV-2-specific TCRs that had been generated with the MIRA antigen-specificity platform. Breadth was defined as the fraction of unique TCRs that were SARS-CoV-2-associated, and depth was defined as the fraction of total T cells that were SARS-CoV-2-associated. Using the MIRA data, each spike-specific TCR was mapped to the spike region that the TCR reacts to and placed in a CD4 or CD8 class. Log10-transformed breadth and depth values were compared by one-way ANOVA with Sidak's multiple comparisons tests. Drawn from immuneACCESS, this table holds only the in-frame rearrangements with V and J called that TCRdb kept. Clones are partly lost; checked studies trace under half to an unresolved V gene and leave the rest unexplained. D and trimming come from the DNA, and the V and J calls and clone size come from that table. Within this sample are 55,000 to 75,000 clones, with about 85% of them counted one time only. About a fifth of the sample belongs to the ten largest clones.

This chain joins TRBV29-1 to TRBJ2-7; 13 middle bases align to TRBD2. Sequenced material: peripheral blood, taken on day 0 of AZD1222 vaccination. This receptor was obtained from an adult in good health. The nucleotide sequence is TGCAGCGTCGGGACTAGCGGGACCCACGAGCAGTACTTC. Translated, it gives CSVGTSGTHEQYF.